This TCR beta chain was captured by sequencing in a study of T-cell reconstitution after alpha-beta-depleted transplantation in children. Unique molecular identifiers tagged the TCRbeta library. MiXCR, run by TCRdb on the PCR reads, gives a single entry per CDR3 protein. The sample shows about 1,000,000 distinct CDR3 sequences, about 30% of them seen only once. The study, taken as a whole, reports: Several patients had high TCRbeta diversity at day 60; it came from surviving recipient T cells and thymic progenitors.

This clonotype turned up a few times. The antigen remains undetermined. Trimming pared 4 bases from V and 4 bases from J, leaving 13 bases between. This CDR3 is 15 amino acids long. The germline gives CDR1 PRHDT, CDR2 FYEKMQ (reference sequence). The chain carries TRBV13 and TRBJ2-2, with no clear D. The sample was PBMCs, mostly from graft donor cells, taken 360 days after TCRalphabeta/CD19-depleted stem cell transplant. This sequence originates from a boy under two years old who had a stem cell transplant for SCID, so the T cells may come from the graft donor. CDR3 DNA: TGTGCCAGCAGCTACACCCGGACGGGCACCGGGGAGCTGTTTTTT. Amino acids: CASSYTRTGTGELFF.